The text below deals with one TCR beta chain. Repertoires were generated with immunoSEQ multiplex PCR, while TCRdb's copy carries only in-frame clones and drops some. The table shows over 100,000 clones, with about 89% occurring only once. These data originate in a study of blood T cell repertoires in COVID-19. On the study more broadly: Nucleic acid was either cDNA or gDNA, and it came from T cells, B-cell-depleted T cells, or PBMCs.

CDR3 length: 12 amino acids. The J segment lost 11 bases and the V segment lost 5 bases, leaving 6 bases of the junction unmatched. Germline V lookup: CDR1 MDHEN, CDR2 SYDVKM. The origin of this receptor is a man aged 55 to 70 with COVID-19, enrolled during active disease. V usage is TRBV28 and J usage is TRBJ1-1; 9 bases match TRBD1. The sequenced sample consisted of peripheral blood. The CDR3 here is CASSIQGARAFF. The CDR3 DNA reads as TGTGCCAGCAGTATACAGGGGGCGAGGGCTTTCTTT.